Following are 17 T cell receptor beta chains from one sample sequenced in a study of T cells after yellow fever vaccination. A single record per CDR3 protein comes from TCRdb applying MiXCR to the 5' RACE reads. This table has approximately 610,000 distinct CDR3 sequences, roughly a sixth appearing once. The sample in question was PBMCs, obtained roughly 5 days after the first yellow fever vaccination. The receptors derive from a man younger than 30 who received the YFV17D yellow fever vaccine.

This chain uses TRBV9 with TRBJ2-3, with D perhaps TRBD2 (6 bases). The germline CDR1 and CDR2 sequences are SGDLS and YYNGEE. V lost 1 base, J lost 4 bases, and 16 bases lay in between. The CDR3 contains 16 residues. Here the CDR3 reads CASSVRASVEADTQYF. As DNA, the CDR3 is TGTGCCAGCAGCGTAAGGGCTAGCGTCGAGGCAGATACGCAGTATTTT.

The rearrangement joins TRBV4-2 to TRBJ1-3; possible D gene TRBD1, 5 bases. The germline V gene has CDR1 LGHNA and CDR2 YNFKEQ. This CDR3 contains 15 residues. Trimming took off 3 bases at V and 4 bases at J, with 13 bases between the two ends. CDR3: CASSQPGVSGNTIYF. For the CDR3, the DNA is TGTGCCAGCAGCCAGCCGGGGGTTAGCGGAAACACCATATATTTT.

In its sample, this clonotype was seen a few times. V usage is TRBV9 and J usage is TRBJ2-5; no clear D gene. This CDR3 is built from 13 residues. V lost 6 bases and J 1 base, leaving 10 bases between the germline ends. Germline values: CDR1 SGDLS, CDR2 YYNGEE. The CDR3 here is CASTAPGQETQYF. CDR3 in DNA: TGTGCCAGCACGGCTCCCGGCCAAGAGACCCAGTACTTC.

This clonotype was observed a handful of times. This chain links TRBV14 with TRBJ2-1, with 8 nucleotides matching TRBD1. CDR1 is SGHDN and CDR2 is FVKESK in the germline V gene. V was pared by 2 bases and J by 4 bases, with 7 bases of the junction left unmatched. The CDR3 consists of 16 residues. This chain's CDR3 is CASSQIDRGPYNEQFF. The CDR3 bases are TGTGCCAGCAGCCAAATAGACAGGGGCCCATACAATGAGCAGTTCTTC.

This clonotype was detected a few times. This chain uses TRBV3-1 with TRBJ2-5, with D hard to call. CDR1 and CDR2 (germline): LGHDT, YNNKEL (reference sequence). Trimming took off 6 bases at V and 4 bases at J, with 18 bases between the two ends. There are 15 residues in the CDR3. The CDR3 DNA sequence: TGTGCCAGCAGTTTCGGATCCCCGTTAGGAGAGACCCAGTACTTC. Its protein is CASSFGSPLGETQYF.

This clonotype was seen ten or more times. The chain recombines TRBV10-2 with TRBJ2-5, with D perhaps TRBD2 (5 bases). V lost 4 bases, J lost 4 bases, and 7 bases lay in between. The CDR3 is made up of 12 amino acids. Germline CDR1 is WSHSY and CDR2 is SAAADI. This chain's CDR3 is CASSAGGETQYF. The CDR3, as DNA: TGCGCCAGCAGTGCCGGAGGAGAGACCCAGTACTTC.

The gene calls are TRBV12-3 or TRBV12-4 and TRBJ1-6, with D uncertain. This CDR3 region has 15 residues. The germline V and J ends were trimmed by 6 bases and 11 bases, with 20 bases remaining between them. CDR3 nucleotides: TGTGCCAGCAGGTGGGGTCAGGACGTTTGGGCACCCCTCCACTTT. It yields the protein CASRWGQDVWAPLHF.

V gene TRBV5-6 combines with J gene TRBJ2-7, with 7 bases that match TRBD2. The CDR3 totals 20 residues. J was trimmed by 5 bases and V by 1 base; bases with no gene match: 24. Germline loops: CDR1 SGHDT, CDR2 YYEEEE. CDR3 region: CASSLLRDWGGLIFGDEQYV. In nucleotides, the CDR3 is TGTGCCAGCAGCTTGCTTCGAGATTGGGGGGGTTTGATCTTCGGAGACGAGCAGTACGTC.

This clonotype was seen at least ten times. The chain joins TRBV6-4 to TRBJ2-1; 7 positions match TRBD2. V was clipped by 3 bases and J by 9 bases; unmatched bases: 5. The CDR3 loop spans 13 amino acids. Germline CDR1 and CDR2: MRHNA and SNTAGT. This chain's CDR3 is CASSDTSVSEQFF. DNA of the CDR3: TGTGCCAGCAGTGATACTAGCGTTTCTGAGCAGTTCTTC.

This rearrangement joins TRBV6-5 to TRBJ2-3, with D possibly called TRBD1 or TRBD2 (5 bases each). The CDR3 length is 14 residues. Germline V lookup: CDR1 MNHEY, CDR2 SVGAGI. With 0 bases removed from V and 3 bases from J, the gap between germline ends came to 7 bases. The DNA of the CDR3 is TGTGCCAGCAGTTACTCGAGGGGAACAGATACGCAGTATTTT. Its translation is CASSYSRGTDTQYF.

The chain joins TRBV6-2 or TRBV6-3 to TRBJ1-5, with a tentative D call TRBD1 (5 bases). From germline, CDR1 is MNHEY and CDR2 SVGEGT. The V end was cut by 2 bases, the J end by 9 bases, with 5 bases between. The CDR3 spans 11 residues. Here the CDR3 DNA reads TGTGCCAGCAGTTACCAGGGGCCCCAGCATTTT. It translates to CASSYQGPQHF.

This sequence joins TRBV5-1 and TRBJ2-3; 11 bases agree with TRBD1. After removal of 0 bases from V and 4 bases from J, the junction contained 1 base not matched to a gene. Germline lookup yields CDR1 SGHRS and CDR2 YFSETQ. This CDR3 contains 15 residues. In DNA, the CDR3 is TGCGCCAGCAGCTTGGTGGGACAGGGGGCAGATACGCAGTATTTT. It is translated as CASSLVGQGADTQYF.

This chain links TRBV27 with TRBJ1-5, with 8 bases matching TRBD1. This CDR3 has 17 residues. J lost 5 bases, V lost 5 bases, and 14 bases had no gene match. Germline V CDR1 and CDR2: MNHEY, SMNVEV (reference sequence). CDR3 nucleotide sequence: TGTGCCAGCAGTCCCCGTAGGACAGGGAATTGGCATCAGCCCCAGCATTTT. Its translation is CASSPRRTGNWHQPQHF.

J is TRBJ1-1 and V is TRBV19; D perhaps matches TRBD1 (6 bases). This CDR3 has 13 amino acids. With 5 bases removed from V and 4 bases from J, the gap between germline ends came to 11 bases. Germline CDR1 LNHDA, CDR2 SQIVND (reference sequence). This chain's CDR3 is CASSGWTATEAFF. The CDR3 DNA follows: TGTGCCAGTAGTGGATGGACAGCCACTGAAGCTTTCTTT.

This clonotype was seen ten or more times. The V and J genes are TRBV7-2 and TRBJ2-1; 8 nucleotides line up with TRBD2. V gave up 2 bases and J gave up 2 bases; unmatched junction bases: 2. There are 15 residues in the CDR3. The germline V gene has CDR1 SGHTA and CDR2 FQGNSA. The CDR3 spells CASSLKTSAYNEQFF. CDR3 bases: TGTGCCAGCAGCTTAAAGACTAGCGCCTACAATGAGCAGTTCTTC.

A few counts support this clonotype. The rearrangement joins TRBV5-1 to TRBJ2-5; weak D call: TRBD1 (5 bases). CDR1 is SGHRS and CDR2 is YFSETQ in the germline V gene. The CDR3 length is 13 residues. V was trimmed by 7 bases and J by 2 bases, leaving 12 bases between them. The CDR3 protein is CASHKDNQETQYF. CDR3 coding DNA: TGCGCCAGCCATAAGGACAATCAAGAGACCCAGTACTTC.

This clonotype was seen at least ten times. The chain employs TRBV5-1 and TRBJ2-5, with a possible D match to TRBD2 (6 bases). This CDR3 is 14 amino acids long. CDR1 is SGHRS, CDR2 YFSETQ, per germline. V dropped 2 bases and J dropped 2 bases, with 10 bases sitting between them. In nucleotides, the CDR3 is TGCGCCAGCAGCTTAACGGGGGAACAAGAGACCCAGTACTTC. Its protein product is CASSLTGEQETQYF.